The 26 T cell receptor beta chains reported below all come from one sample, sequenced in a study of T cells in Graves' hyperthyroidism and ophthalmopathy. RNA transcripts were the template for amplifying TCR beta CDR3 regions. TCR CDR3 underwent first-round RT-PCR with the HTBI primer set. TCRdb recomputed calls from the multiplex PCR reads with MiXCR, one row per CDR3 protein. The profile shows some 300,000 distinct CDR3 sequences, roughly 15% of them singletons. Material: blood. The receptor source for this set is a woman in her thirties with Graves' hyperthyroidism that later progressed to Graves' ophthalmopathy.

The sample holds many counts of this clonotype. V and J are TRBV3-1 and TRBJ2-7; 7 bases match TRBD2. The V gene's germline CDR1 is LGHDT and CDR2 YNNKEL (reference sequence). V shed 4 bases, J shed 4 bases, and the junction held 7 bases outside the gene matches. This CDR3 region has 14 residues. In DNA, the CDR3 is TGTGCCAGCAGCCCCAGCGGGGAGGTATACGAGCAGTACTTC. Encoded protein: CASSPSGEVYEQYF.

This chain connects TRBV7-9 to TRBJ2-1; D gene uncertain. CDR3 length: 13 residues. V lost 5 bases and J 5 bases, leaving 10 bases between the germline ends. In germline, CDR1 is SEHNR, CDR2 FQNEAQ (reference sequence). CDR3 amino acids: CASSPVLDNEQFF. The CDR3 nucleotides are TGTGCCAGCAGCCCGGTCCTAGACAATGAGCAGTTCTTC.

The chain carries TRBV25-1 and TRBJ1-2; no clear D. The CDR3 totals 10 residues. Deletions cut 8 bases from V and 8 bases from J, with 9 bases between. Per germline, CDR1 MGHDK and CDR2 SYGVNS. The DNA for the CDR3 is TGTGCCAGCCTCCTTGGCGGCTACACCTTC. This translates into CASLLGGYTF.

The CDR3 loop is CASRPTGTGYQPQHF. CDR3 coding DNA: TGTGCCAGCAGGCCTACCGGGACAGGGTATCAGCCCCAGCATTTT. V usage is TRBV6-2 or TRBV6-3 and J usage is TRBJ1-5; TRBD1 matches at 9 bases. The V segment lost 6 bases and the J segment 5 bases; nucleotides outside the gene matches: 8. This CDR3 comprises 15 residues. Germline CDR1 and CDR2: MNHEY and SVGEGT.

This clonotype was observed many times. This chain's CDR3 is CASSAGLAASYEQYF. The CDR3 bases are TGTGCCAGCAGCGCTGGACTAGCGGCTTCCTACGAGCAGTACTTC. The chain uses TRBV5-5 and TRBJ2-7, with TRBD2 identical over 10 bases. Unmatched junction bases numbered 5, after V lost 4 bases and J lost 1 base. The germline V gene has CDR1 SGHKS and CDR2 YYEKEE (reference sequence). The CDR3 runs 15 residues.

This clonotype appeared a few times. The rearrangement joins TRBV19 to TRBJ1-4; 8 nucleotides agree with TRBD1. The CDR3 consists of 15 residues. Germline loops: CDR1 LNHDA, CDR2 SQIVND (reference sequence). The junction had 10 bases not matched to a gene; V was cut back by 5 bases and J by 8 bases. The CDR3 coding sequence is TGTGCCAGTAGTTGGCAGGGGGCAATTTGGGAAAAACTGTTTTTT. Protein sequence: CASSWQGAIWEKLFF. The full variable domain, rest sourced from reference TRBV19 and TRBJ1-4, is DGGITQSPKYLFRKEGQNVTLSCEQNLNHDAMYWYRQDPGQGLRLIYYSQIVNDFQKGDIAEGYSVSREKKESFPLTVTSAQKNPTAFYLCASSWQGAIWEKLFFGSGTQLSVL.

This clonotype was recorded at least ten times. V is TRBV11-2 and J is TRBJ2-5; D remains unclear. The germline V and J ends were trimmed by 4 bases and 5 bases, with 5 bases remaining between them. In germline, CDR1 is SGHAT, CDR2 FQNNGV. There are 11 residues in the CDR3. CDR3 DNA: TGTGCCAGCAGCTCCAGGGAGACCCAGTACTTC. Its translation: CASSSRETQYF.

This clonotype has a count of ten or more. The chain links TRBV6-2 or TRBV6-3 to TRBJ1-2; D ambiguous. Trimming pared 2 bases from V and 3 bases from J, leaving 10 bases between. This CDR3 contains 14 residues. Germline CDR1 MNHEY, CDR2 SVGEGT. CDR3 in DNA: TGTGCCAGCAGTTACCGGGAAGCCGACTATGGCTACACCTTC. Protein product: CASSYREADYGYTF.

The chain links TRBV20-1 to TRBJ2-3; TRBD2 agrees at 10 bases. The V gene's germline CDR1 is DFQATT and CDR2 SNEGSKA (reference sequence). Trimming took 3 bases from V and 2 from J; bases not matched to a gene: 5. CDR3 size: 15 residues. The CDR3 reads CSASSTSGYTDTQYF. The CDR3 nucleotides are TGCAGTGCTAGTTCGACTAGCGGGTACACAGATACGCAGTATTTT.

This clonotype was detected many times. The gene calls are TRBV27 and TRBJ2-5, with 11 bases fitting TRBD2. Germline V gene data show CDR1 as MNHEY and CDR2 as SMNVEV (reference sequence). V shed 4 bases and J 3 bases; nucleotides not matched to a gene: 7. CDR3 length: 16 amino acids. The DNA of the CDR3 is TGTGCCAGCAGTTGGGGCCCACTAGCGGGAGAAGAGACCCAGTACTTC. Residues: CASSWGPLAGEETQYF.

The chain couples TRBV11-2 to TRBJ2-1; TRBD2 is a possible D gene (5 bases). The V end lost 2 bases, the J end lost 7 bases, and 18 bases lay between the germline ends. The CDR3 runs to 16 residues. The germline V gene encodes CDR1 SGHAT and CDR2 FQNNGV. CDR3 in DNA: TGTGCCAGCAGCTTAACTCCCTTACGAGGGTGGAATGAGCAGTTCTTC. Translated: CASSLTPLRGWNEQFF.

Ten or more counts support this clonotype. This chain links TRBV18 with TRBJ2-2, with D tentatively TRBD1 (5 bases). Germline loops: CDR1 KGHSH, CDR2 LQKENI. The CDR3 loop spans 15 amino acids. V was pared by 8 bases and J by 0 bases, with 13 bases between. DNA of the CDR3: TGTGCCAGCACCGAAAGGGGTCCGAACACCGGGGAGCTGTTTTTT. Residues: CASTERGPNTGELFF.

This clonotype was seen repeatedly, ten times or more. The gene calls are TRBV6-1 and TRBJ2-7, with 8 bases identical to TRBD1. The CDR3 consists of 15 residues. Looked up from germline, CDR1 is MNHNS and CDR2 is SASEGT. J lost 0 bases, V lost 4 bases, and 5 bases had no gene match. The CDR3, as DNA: TGTGCCAGCAGTGTCGACAGGGGATCCTCCTACGAGCAGTACTTC. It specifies CASSVDRGSSYEQYF.

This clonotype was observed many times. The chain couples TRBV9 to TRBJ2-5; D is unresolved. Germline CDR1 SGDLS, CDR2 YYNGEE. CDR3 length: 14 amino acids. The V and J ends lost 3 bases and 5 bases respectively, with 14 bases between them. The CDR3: CASSARRVGETQYF. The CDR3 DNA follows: TGTGCCAGCAGCGCCCGTCGGGTTGGGGAGACCCAGTACTTC. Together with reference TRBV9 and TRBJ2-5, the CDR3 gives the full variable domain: DSGVTQTPKHLITATGQRVTLRCSPRSGDLSVYWYQQSLDQGLQFLIQYYNGEERAKGNILERFSAQQFPDLHSELNLSSLELGDSALYFCASSARRVGETQYFGPGTRLLVL.

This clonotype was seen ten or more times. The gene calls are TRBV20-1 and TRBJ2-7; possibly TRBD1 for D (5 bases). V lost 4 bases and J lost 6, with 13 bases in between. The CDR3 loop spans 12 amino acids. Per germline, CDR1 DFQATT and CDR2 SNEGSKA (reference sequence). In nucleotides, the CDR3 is TGCAGTGCTACCCCTGACAGCCCCGAGCAGTACTTC. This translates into CSATPDSPEQYF.

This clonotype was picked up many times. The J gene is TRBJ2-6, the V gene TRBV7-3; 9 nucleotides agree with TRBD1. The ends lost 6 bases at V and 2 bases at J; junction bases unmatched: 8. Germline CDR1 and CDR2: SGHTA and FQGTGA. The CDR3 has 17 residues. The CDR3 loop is CASSSDRGNTGANVLTF. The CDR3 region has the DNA TGTGCCAGCAGTTCGGACAGGGGAAACACTGGGGCCAACGTCCTGACTTTC.

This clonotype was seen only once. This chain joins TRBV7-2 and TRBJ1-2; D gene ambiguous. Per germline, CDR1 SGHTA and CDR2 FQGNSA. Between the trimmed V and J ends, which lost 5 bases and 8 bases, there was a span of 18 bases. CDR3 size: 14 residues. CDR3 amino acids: CASSPAGEFQGYTF. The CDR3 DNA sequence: TGTGCCAGCAGCCCCGCCGGGGAGTTCCAGGGCTACACCTTC.

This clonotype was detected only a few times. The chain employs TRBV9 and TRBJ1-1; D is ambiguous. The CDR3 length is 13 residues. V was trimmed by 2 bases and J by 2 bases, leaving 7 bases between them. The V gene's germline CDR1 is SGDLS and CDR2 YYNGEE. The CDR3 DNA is TGTGCCAGCAGCGTCACGATAAACACTGAAGCTTTCTTT. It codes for CASSVTINTEAFF.

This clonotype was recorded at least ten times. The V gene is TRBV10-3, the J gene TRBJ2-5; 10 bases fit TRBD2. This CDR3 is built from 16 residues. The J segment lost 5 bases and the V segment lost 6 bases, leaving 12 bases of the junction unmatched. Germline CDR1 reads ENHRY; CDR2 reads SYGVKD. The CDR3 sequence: CAISATPTSGQETQYF. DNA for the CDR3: TGTGCCATCAGCGCTACCCCGACTAGCGGGCAGGAGACCCAGTACTTC.

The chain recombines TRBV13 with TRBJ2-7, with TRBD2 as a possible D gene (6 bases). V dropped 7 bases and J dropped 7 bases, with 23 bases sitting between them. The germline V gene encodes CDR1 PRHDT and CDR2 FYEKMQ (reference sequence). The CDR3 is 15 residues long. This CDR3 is CASTNWALPGGEQYF. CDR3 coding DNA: TGTGCCAGCACCAACTGGGCCTTGCCCGGGGGTGAGCAGTACTTC.

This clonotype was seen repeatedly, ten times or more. This chain's CDR3 is CASSPGVAASYEQYF. Written as DNA, the CDR3 is TGTGCCAGCAGCCCCGGGGTAGCGGCCTCCTACGAGCAGTACTTC. V is TRBV7-2 and J is TRBJ2-7; TRBD2 might be the D (6 bases). Germline CDR1 is SGHTA and CDR2 is FQGNSA. The germline V and J ends were trimmed by 5 bases and 0 bases, with 14 bases remaining between them. The CDR3 contains 15 residues.

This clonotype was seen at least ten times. The CDR3 region has the DNA TGTGCCAGCAGGGCCGGGACAGGCGTTTATAATTCACCCCTCCACTTT. Its protein product is CASRAGTGVYNSPLHF. The gene calls are TRBV6-1 and TRBJ1-6; 8 positions agree with TRBD1. Germline CDR1 reads MNHNS; CDR2 reads SASEGT. The CDR3 loop spans 16 amino acids. With 6 bases clipped from V and 4 bases from J, the junction kept 8 bases outside the gene matches.

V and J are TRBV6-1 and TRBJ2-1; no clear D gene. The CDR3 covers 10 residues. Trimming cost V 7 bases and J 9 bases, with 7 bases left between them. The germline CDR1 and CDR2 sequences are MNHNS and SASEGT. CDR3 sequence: CASKFGEQFF. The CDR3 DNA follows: TGTGCCAGCAAGTTCGGTGAGCAGTTCTTC.

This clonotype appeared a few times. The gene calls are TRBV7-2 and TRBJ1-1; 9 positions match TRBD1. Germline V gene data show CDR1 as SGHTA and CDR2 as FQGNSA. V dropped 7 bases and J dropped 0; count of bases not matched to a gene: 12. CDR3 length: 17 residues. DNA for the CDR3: TGTGCCAGCAACCGCGCCCTGGACAGGGGATTGAACACTGAAGCTTTCTTT. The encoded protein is CASNRALDRGLNTEAFF.

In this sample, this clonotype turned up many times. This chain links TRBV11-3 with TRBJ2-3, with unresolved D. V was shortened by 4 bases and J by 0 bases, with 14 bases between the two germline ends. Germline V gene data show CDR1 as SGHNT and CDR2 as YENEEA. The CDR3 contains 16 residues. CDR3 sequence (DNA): TGTGCCAGCAGCTCCGGTACTGTAACTAGCACAGATACGCAGTATTTT. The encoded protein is CASSSGTVTSTDTQYF.

The CDR3 DNA reads as TGTGCCAGCAGCTTGGGGTGGGGGCAGTACGAGCAGTACTTC. It translates to CASSLGWGQYEQYF. This sequence joins TRBV5-4 and TRBJ2-7, with D tentatively TRBD1 (6 bases). Looked up from germline, CDR1 is SGHNT and CDR2 is YYREEE (reference sequence). The CDR3 runs 14 residues. Trimming shortened V by 0 bases and J by 4 bases, and 11 bases separated the two germline ends.